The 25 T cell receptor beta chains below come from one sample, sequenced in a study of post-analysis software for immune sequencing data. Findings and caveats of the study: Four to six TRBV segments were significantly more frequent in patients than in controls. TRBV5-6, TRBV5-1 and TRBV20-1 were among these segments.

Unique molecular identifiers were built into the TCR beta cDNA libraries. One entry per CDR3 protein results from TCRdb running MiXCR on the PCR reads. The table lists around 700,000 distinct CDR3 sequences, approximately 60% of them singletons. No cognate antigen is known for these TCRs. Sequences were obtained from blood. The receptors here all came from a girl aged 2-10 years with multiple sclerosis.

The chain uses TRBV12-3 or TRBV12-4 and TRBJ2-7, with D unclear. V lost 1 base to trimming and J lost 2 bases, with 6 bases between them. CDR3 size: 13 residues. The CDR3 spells CASSLEVPYEQYF. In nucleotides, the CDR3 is TGTGCCAGCAGTTTAGAAGTCCCCTACGAGCAGTACTTC.

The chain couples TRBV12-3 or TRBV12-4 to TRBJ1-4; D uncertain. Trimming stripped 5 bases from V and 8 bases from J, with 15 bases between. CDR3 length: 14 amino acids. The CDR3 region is CASSASRGGEKLFF. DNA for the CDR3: TGTGCCAGCAGTGCCTCTCGGGGTGGGGAAAAACTGTTTTTT.

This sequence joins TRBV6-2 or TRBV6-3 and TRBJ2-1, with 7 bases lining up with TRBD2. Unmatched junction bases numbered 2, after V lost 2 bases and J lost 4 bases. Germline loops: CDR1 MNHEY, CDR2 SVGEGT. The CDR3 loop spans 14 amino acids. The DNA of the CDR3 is TGTGCCAGCAGTTACCGGACTAGATACAATGAGCAGTTCTTC. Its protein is CASSYRTRYNEQFF.

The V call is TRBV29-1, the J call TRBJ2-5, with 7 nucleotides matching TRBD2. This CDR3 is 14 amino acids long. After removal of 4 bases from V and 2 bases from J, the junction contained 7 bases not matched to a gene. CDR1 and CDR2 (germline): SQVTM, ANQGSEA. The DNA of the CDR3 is TGCAGCGTTGTGGGGCTAGCGGCTCAAGAGACCCAGTACTTC. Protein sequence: CSVVGLAAQETQYF.

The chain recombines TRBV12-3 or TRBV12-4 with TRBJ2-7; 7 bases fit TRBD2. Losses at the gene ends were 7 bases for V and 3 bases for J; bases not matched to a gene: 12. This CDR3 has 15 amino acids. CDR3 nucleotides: TGTGCCAGCACCCAAGGCAGCGGGACGTTCTACGAGCAGTACTTC. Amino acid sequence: CASTQGSGTFYEQYF.

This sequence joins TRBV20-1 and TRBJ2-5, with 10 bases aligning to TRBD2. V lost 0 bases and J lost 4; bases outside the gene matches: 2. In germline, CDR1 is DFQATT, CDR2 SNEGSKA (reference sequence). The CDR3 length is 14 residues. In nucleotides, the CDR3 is TGCAGTGCTAGAGAAGCTAGCGGGAGAGAGACCCAGTACTTC. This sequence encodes CSAREASGRETQYF.

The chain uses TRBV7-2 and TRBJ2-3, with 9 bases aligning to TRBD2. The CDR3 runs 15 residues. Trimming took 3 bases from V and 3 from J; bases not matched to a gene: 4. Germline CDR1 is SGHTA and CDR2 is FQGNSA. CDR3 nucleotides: TGTGCCAGCAGCTTGCGGCGGGGGGGAACAGATACGCAGTATTTT. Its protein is CASSLRRGGTDTQYF.

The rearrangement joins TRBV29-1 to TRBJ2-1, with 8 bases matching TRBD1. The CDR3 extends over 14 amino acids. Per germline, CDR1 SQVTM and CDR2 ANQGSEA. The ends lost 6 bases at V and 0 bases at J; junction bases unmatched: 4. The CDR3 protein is CSVDDRGSYNEQFF. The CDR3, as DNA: TGCAGCGTGGATGACAGGGGCTCCTACAATGAGCAGTTCTTC.

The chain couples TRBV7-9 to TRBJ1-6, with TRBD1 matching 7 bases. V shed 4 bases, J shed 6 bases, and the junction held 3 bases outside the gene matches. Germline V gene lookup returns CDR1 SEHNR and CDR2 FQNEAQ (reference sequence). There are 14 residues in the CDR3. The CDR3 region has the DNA TGTGCCAGCAGCTCGGGACAGCTTAATTCACCCCTCCACTTT. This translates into CASSSGQLNSPLHF.

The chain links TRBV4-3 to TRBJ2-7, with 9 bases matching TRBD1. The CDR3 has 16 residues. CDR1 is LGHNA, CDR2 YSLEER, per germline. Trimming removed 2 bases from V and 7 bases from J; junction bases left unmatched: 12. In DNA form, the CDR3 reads TGCGCCAGCAGCCAAAACGACAGGGGGGCTAATAATGAGCAGTACTTC. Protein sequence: CASSQNDRGANNEQYF.

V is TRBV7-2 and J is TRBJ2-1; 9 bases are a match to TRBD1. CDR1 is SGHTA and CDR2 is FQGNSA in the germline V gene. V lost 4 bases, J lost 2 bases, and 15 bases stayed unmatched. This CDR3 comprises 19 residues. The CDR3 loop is CASSSQHIYRDRAYNEQFF. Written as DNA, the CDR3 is TGTGCCAGCAGCTCGCAGCATATATACCGGGACAGGGCCTACAATGAGCAGTTCTTC.

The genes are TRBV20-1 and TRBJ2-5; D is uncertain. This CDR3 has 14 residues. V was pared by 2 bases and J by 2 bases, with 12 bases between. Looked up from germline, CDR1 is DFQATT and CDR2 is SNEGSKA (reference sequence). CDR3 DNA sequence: TGCAGTGCTAGACAAACGAGCGCTCAAGAGACCCAGTACTTC. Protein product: CSARQTSAQETQYF.

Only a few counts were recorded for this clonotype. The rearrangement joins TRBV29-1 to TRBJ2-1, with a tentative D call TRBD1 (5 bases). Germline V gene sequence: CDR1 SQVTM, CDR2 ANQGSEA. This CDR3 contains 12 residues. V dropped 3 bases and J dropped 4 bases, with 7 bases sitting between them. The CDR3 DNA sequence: TGCAGCGTTGAGGCAGGGTACAATGAGCAGTTCTTC. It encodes CSVEAGYNEQFF.

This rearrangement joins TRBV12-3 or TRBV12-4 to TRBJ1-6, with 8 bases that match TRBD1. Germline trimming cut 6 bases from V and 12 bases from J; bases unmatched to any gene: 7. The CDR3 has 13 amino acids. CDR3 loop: CASRDRVSQPLHF. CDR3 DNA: TGTGCCAGCAGGGACAGGGTATCTCAACCCCTCCACTTT.

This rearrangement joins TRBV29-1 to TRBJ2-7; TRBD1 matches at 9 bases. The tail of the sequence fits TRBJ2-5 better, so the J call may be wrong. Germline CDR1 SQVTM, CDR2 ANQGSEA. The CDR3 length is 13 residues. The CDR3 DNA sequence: TGCAGCGTGGGGACAGGGTCGGGAGAGACCCAGTACTTC. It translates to CSVGTGSGETQYF.

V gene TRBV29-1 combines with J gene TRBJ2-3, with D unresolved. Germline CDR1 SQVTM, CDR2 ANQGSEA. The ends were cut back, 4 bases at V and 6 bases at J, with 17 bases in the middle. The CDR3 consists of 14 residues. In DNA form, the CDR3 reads TGCAGCGTTGGCCCGCGCCTAAGTTCGGATACGCAGTATTTT. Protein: CSVGPRLSSDTQYF.

The CDR3 sequence: CASSLASGTGGTYDNEQFF. CDR3 in DNA: TGCGCCAGCAGCTTGGCCTCGGGGACAGGGGGCACCTACGACAATGAGCAGTTCTTC. The genes are TRBV5-1 and TRBJ2-1; 12 nucleotides align to TRBD1. The germline V gene has CDR1 SGHRS and CDR2 YFSETQ. This CDR3 has 19 residues. The V gene end was trimmed by 0 bases and the J gene end by 5 bases; junction bases not matched to a gene: 12.

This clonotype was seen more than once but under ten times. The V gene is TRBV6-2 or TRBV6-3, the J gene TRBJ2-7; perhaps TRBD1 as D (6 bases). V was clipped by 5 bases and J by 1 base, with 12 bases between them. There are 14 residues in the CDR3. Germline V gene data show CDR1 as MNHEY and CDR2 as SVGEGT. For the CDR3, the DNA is TGTGCCAGCAGTCAAGGACAGAGTTCCTACGAGCAGTACTTC. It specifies CASSQGQSSYEQYF.

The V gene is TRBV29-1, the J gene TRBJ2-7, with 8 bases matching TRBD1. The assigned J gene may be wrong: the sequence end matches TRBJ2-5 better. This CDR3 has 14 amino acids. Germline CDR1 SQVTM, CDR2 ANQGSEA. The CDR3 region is CSVETGDRQETQYF. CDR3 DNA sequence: TGCAGCGTTGAGACAGGGGACCGTCAAGAGACCCAGTACTTC.

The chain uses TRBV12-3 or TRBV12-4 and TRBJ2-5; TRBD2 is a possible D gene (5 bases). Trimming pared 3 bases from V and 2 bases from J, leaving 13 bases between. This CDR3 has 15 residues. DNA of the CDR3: TGTGCCAGCAGTTTGAGGCGCCAGCGGCAAGAGACCCAGTACTTC. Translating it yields CASSLRRQRQETQYF.

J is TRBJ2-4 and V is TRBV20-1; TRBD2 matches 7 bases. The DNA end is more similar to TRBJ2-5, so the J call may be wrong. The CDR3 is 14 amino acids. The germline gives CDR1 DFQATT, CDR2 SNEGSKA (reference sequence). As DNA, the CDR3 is TGCAGTGCTATAAGTTCCGGGGGGAAGGAGACCCAGTACTTC. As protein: CSAISSGGKETQYF.

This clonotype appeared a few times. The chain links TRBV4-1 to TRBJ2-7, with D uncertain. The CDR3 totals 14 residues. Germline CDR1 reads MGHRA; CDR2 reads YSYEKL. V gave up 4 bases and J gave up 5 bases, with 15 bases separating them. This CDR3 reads CASSLPNQRNEQYF. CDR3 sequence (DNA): TGCGCCAGCAGCCTTCCGAACCAGAGGAACGAGCAGTACTTC.

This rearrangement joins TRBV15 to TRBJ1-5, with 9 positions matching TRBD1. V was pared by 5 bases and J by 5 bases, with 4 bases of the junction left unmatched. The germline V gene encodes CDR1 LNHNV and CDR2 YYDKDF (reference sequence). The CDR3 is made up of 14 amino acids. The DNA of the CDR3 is TGTGCCACCAGCGCTTACAGGGGGCATCAGCCCCAGCATTTT. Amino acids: CATSAYRGHQPQHF.

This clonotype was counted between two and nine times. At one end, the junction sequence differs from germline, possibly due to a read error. CDR3 region: CASAPPTVETQYF. The CDR3 bases are TGTGCCAGCGCACCCCCGACAGTAGAGACCCAGTACTTC. The rearrangement joins TRBV18 to TRBJ2-5; TRBD1 might be the D (5 bases). The CDR3 has 13 residues. CDR1 and CDR2 from the germline V gene are KGHSH and LQKENI.

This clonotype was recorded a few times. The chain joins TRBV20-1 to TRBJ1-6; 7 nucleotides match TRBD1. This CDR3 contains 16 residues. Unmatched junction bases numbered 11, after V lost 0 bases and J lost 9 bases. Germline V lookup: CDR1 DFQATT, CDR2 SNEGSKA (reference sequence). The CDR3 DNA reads TGCAGTGCTAGAGATTTAATCGGGACAGAATCTTCACCCCTCCACTTT. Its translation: CSARDLIGTESSPLHF.